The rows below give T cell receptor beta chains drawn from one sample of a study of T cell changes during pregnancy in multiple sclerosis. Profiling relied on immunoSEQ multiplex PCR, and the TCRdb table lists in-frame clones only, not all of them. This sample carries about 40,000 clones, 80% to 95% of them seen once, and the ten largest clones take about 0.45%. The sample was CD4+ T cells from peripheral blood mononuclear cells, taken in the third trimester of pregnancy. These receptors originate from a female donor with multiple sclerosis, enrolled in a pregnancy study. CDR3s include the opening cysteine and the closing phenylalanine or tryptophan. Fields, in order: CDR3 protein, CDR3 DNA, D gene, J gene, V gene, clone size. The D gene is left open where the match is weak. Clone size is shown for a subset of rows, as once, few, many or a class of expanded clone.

CASGFEQGGYTF TGTGCTAGTGGTTTCGAGCAGGGTGGCTACACCTTC - TRBJ1-2 TRBV12-5 -
CASSLDNAGGYTDTQYF TGTGCCAGCAGCTTGGATAATGCGGGAGGGTACACAGATACGCAGTATTTT TRBD2 TRBJ2-3 TRBV5-5 -
CASSLDRTYEQYF TGTGCCAGCAGCTTAGACAGAACCTACGAGCAGTACTTC - TRBJ2-7 TRBV7-2 -
CASSSHTSYEQYF TGTGCCAGCAGTTCCCATACTTCCTACGAGCAGTACTTC - TRBJ2-7 TRBV28 -
CASSLIWTGSKRGELFF TGTGCCAGCAGTTTAATTTGGACAGGGTCCAAACGCGGGGAGCTGTTTTTT TRBD1 TRBJ2-2 TRBV7-2 -
CASSGQPTGTEAFF TGTGCCAGCAGCGGTCAGCCCACGGGGACTGAAGCTTTCTTT - TRBJ1-1 TRBV2 -
CASTSMGNYNEQFF TGTGCCAGCACCAGCATGGGCAATTACAATGAGCAGTTCTTC - TRBJ2-1 TRBV25-1 once
CASSLDGQALYGYTF TGCGCCAGCAGCTTGGATGGACAGGCCCTCTATGGCTACACCTTC TRBD1 TRBJ1-2 TRBV5-1 -
CASGPPYEQYF TGTGCCAGCGGCCCCCCCTACGAGCAGTACTTC - TRBJ2-7 TRBV28 -
CASSLLTLNTEAFF TGCGCCAGCAGCTTGCTGACTCTGAACACTGAAGCTTTCTTT - TRBJ1-1 TRBV5-1 -